A single sample is the source of the 21 T cell receptor beta chains below, sequenced in a study of blood T cells in healthy people across ages (dated by TCRdb to the mid-2010s). Library preparation used 5' RACE. A second PCR of roughly 7 to 11 cycles was performed with a sample-barcoded 5' primer and a J-beta primer mix. TCRdb reworked the public reads: Q25 trimming with fastp, MiXCR clone assembly, productive beta chains retained. Under each unique CDR3 protein, matching rows form one entry showing the most common genes and DNA. The sample contains 1.5 million to 2 million distinct CDR3 sequences, roughly two fifths of them found a single time. The leading ten clones occupy under 25% of the sample. Specimen: blood. Receptors were obtained from a human donor in good health.

The chain combines TRBV6-2 or TRBV6-3 with TRBJ1-1; D uncertain. This CDR3 is built from 14 residues. Looked up from germline, CDR1 is MNHEY and CDR2 is SVGEGT. The V end was cut by 0 bases, the J end by 1 base, with 6 bases between. The CDR3 region is CASSYSYENTEAFF. As DNA, the CDR3 is TGTGCCAGCAGTTACTCGTATGAGAACACTGAAGCTTTCTTT.

This clonotype came up a few times. This chain joins TRBV29-1 and TRBJ2-1; maybe TRBD2 (7 bases). The CDR3 consists of 15 residues. V dropped 0 bases and J dropped 2 bases, with 11 bases sitting between them. Looked up from germline, CDR1 is SQVTM and CDR2 is ANQGSEA. This chain's CDR3 is CSVEDRGAAYNEQFF. CDR3 nucleotide sequence: TGCAGCGTTGAAGATCGGGGGGCGGCCTACAATGAGCAGTTCTTC.

The chain has TRBV4-3 and TRBJ2-5; TRBD1 might be the D (6 bases). Trimming took 0 bases from V and 11 from J, leaving 13 bases between them. CDR1 LGHNA and CDR2 YSLEER come from the germline V gene. CDR3 length equals 13 residues. Here the CDR3 reads CASSQDSEGEQYF. CDR3 DNA sequence: TGCGCCAGCAGCCAAGATTCCGAGGGGGAGCAGTACTTC.

The CDR3, as DNA: TGCAGCGGAAGTATGGGGGGTTCCTACGAGCAGTACTTC. Protein: CSGSMGGSYEQYF. The chain couples TRBV29-1 to TRBJ2-7, with D maybe TRBD2 (6 bases). The CDR3 covers 13 residues. Germline V gene sequence: CDR1 SQVTM, CDR2 ANQGSEA. V was cut by 7 bases and J by 1 base, with 14 bases left in between.

The rearrangement joins TRBV29-1 to TRBJ2-4, with 10 positions matching TRBD1. This CDR3 comprises 15 residues. The V segment lost 4 bases and the J segment 13 bases; nucleotides outside the gene matches: 16. Germline V gene sequence: CDR1 SQVTM, CDR2 ANQGSEA. CDR3 loop: CSVGGTGDMYNEQYF. The DNA for the CDR3 is TGCAGCGTTGGAGGGACAGGGGATATGTACAATGAGCAGTACTTC.

Remarks on this clonotype: A junction boundary mismatches the germline segment, possibly from a read error. The rearrangement joins TRBV15 to TRBJ1-2, with 7 bases matching TRBD1. Germline lookup yields CDR1 LNHNV and CDR2 YYDKDF (reference sequence). This CDR3 spans 15 amino acids. The CDR3 bases are TGTGCCACCAGCAGAGATTGGCAGGGGGAAGGTGGCCACACCTTC. This gives the protein CATSRDWQGEGGHTF.

This chain links TRBV20-1 with TRBJ2-5; TRBD1 might be the D (5 bases). The V end lost 0 bases, the J end lost 13 bases, and 21 bases lay between the germline ends. Germline V gene lookup returns CDR1 DFQATT and CDR2 SNEGSKA (reference sequence). This CDR3 has 14 residues. The CDR3 nucleotides are TGCAGTGCTAGAGATGGGGCGTCCCAAGAGATCTGGTACTTC. Its protein product is CSARDGASQEIWYF.

The V gene is TRBV10-3, the J gene TRBJ2-7; maybe TRBD2 (6 bases). The CDR3 spans 16 residues. Germline V lookup: CDR1 ENHRY, CDR2 SYGVKD. V was pared by 4 bases and J by 0 bases, with 16 bases between. The CDR3 nucleotides are TGTGCCATCAGTGGATCTGGGGGGAAAGACTCCTACGAGCAGTACTTC. Protein product: CAISGSGGKDSYEQYF.

This clonotype has a handful of counts. The rearrangement uses TRBV20-1 and TRBJ1-1; D perhaps matches TRBD1 (5 bases). There are 14 residues in the CDR3. Germline assignment: CDR1 DFQATT and CDR2 SNEGSKA (reference sequence). V lost 3 bases to trimming and J lost 6 bases, with 17 bases between them. The CDR3 sequence: CSASPGTARSEAFF. The CDR3 DNA follows: TGCAGTGCTAGCCCCGGGACGGCTCGGTCTGAAGCTTTCTTT.

This clonotype was counted only a few times. The CDR3 here is CASSLSRVAYEQYF. The CDR3 DNA is TGTGCCAGCAGCTTATCGCGGGTGGCCTACGAGCAGTACTTC. J is TRBJ2-5 and V is TRBV7-8; TRBD2 is a possible D gene (5 bases). The DNA matches TRBJ2-7 better at its end, which makes the J call doubtful. The CDR3 consists of 14 residues. The V gene's germline CDR1 is SGHVS and CDR2 FQNEAQ.

The CDR3 is CASSAGTKPYSNQPQHF. The CDR3 DNA is TGTGCCAGCAGCGCCGGGACAAAGCCTTATAGCAATCAGCCCCAGCATTTT. The chain links TRBV7-8 to TRBJ1-5, with D maybe TRBD1 (6 bases). Germline CDR1 and CDR2: SGHVS and FQNEAQ. The germline V and J ends were trimmed by 5 bases and 0 bases, with 17 bases remaining between them. The CDR3 loop spans 17 amino acids.

J is TRBJ2-6 and V is TRBV6-5; D not certain. The CDR3 sequence is 18 residues long. Germline V gene data show CDR1 as MNHEY and CDR2 as SVGAGI. V lost 4 bases and J lost 0, with 16 bases in between. The CDR3 reads CASSSGPDWGSGANVLTF. In nucleotides, the CDR3 is TGTGCCAGCAGTTCCGGGCCCGACTGGGGCTCTGGGGCCAACGTCCTGACTTTC.

Only a few counts were recorded for this clonotype. The J gene is TRBJ2-7, the V gene TRBV20-1; TRBD2 matches at 11 bases. The germline V gene has CDR1 DFQATT and CDR2 SNEGSKA (reference sequence). V trimming: 3 bases; J trimming: 3 bases; junction bases outside the gene matches: 4. This CDR3 has 14 residues. This CDR3 is CSASSSGGFYEQYF. The CDR3 region has the DNA TGCAGTGCTAGTTCTAGCGGGGGGTTCTACGAGCAGTACTTC.

The chain carries TRBV11-2 and TRBJ2-4; 8 bases fit TRBD1. The CDR3 runs 15 residues. Germline V CDR1 and CDR2: SGHAT, FQNNGV. Trimming took 5 bases from V and 13 from J; bases not matched to a gene: 16. The CDR3 DNA follows: TGTGCCAGCAGCCTTTCCTACAGGGGGAGGAATGAGCAGTACTTC. Protein product: CASSLSYRGRNEQYF.

This chain joins TRBV7-9 and TRBJ2-5, with a weak D call TRBD2 (6 bases). The J call may not be correct, given that the DNA end is closer to TRBJ2-7. The germline gives CDR1 SEHNR, CDR2 FQNEAQ (reference sequence). The CDR3 is made up of 15 amino acids. The CDR3 DNA is TGTGCCAGCAGCTTTCGAGGGGAGGTGTCCTACGAGCAGTACTTC. It is translated as CASSFRGEVSYEQYF.

This clonotype was observed a handful of times. Sequence at one end of the junction differs from germline and may be a read error. This chain uses TRBV7-3 with TRBJ2-3; 10 bases match TRBD2. This CDR3 spans 16 amino acids. CDR1 and CDR2 from the germline V gene are SGHTA and FQGTGA. In DNA, the CDR3 is TGTGCCAGCAGCTTAACGGTGGCTAGCGGGGGAGATACACAGTATTTT. Protein: CASSLTVASGGDTQYF.

This chain connects TRBV3-1 to TRBJ2-1; maybe TRBD2 (6 bases). The CDR3 spans 16 residues. Trimming left V 1 base short and J 10 bases short, with 20 bases between. Per the germline V gene, CDR1 is LGHDT and CDR2 is YNNKEL (reference sequence). The chain's CDR3 is CASSQARTLGGREQFF. The CDR3 coding sequence is TGTGCCAGCAGCCAAGCCAGGACTTTGGGGGGTCGCGAGCAGTTCTTC.

The V and J genes are TRBV29-1 and TRBJ2-1; 9 nucleotides agree with TRBD1. Germline CDR1 and CDR2: SQVTM and ANQGSEA. J was trimmed by 8 bases and V by 3 bases; bases with no gene match: 5. CDR3 size: 13 residues. The CDR3, as DNA: TGCAGCGTTGATCGGACAGGGGTGGATGAGCAGTTCTTC. Translation gives CSVDRTGVDEQFF.

This clonotype was detected once. This chain joins TRBV6-1 and TRBJ2-3, with 11 nucleotides matching TRBD2. Trimming removed 0 bases from V and 2 bases from J; junction bases left unmatched: 13. Germline V gives CDR1 MNHNS, CDR2 SASEGT. The CDR3 is 20 residues long. CDR3 region: CASSEANNSGGGIFTDTQYF. In DNA, the CDR3 is TGTGCCAGCAGTGAAGCGAATAATAGCGGGGGGGGAATTTTCACAGATACGCAGTATTTT.

In this sample, this clonotype turned up a few times. The chain recombines TRBV5-6 with TRBJ2-7; 7 nucleotides match TRBD2. Unmatched junction bases numbered 17, after V lost 3 bases and J lost 2 bases. This CDR3 is 18 amino acids long. Germline V CDR1 and CDR2: SGHDT, YYEEEE. CDR3 protein: CASSSAVWRSGGPYEQYF. The CDR3 nucleotides are TGTGCCAGCAGCTCCGCGGTATGGCGCTCGGGGGGTCCCTACGAGCAGTACTTC.

This clonotype showed up just a few times. The rearrangement links TRBV18 to TRBJ2-7; no clear D gene. The CDR3 has 14 residues. Trimming shortened V by 2 bases and J by 0 bases, and 8 bases separated the two germline ends. Per germline, CDR1 KGHSH and CDR2 LQKENI. CDR3 DNA sequence: TGTGCCAGCTCACCAGCGGCAGGCTCCTACGAGCAGTACTTC. It translates to CASSPAAGSYEQYF.